What follows are 21 T cell receptor beta chains derived from one specimen sequenced in a study of glioma-infiltrating T cells. Amplification of TCR alpha and beta CDR3 regions from RNA used iRepertoire nested multiplex PCR. TCRdb ran MiXCR on the multiplex PCR reads and lists one entry per CDR3 protein. The sample has over 100,000 distinct CDR3 sequences, less than 30% seen once; the top ten hold about a third. The sequenced material came from glioma tissue, nonneoplastic brain tissue, or PBMCs (not recorded which). These receptors all stem from a human donor with low-grade glioma or glioblastoma, undergoing nonglioma brain surgery, or in good health (not recorded which).

To note about this clonotype: A read error may explain this, as a much larger clone is one base away. The chain uses TRBV27 and TRBJ2-7; tentative D call: TRBD2 (6 bases). Germline-derived CDR1 and CDR2 are MNHEY and SMNVEV (reference sequence). The CDR3 runs to 13 residues. The CDR3 sequence: CTSTPRRGLEQYF. The CDR3, as DNA: TGTACCAGCACCCCCCGAAGGGGACTCGAGCAGTACTTC.

As concerns this clonotype: At one boundary the junction diverges from the germline segment, which might be a read error. This sequence joins TRBV6-1 and TRBJ2-3; TRBD1 agrees at 8 bases. The CDR3 runs 13 residues. The germline CDR1 and CDR2 sequences are MNHNS and SASEGT. The DNA for the CDR3 is TGTTCCAGTGCAGGGGGCGAGACAGATACGCAGTATTTT. The encoded protein is CSSAGGETDTQYF.

In regard to this clonotype: This may be a read error, as it is one base from a much larger clone. The rearrangement links TRBV2 to TRBJ1-5, with D unresolved. CDR3 length: 14 residues. Germline V lookup: CDR1 SNHLY, CDR2 FYNNEI. V was cut by 11 bases and J by 3 bases, with 17 bases left in between. The DNA of the CDR3 is TGTGCCTGCCGCCGGAAAGGGTACAATCAGCCCCAGCATTTT. The encoded protein is CACRRKGYNQPQHF.

This clonotype was recorded at least ten times. This rearrangement joins TRBV29-1 to TRBJ1-1; perhaps TRBD1 as D (5 bases). V gave up 7 bases and J gave up 0 bases, with 12 bases separating them. The CDR3 is made up of 13 amino acids. Germline V lookup: CDR1 SQVTM, CDR2 ANQGSEA. CDR3 amino acids: CSAGDGLNTEAFF. As DNA, the CDR3 is TGCAGCGCCGGGGACGGATTGAACACTGAAGCTTTCTTT. Full variable domain (missing parts from reference TRBV29-1 and TRBJ1-1): SAVISQKPSRDICQRGTSLTIQCQVDSQVTMMFWYRQQPGQSLTLIATANQGSEATYESGFVIDKFPISRPNLTFSTLTVSNMSPEDSSIYLCSAGDGLNTEAFFGQGTRLTVV.

This clonotype was found many times. The V gene is TRBV27, the J gene TRBJ2-5; tentative D call: TRBD2 (5 bases). Trimming cost V 5 bases and J 0 bases, with 16 bases left between them. From germline, CDR1 is MNHEY and CDR2 SMNVEV (reference sequence). This CDR3 has 16 amino acids. DNA for the CDR3: TGTGCCAGCAGTCCTCGCGGTCCGGGATACCAAGAGACCCAGTACTTC. This codes for CASSPRGPGYQETQYF.

The chain links TRBV30 to TRBJ1-5; unclear D gene. The germline V gene has CDR1 GTSNPN and CDR2 SVGIG (reference sequence). V was shortened by 1 base and J by 9 bases, with 10 bases between the two germline ends. The CDR3 consists of 12 residues. The CDR3 DNA sequence: TGTGCCTGGAGTGGGACGGTCGCGCCCCAGCATTTT. Encoded protein: CAWSGTVAPQHF.

This clonotype was counted at least ten times. The CDR3 region has the DNA TGCAGTGCACCCGAGCGGGGCAATGAAAAACTGTTTTTT. Translating gives CSAPERGNEKLFF. The gene calls are TRBV20-1 and TRBJ1-4; tentatively, D is TRBD1 (5 bases). The ends were cut back, 6 bases at V and 5 bases at J, with 13 bases in the middle. The CDR3 is made up of 13 amino acids. CDR1 is DFQATT and CDR2 is SNEGSKA in the germline V gene (reference sequence).

There are many counts of this clonotype. A much larger clone differs by one base, so this may be a read error. The missing conserved phenylalanine or tryptophan at the end of this CDR3 makes a read error likely. The genes are TRBV6-1 and TRBJ2-7, with 8 bases that match TRBD1. The germline V gene has CDR1 MNHNS and CDR2 SASEGT. The CDR3 is 14 amino acids. V lost 5 bases, J lost 4 bases, and 7 bases stayed unmatched. CDR3 DNA: TGTGCCAGCAGTCATGGACAGGGTTCATACGAGCAGTACCTC. Its translation: CASSHGQGSYEQYL.

The chain couples TRBV30 to TRBJ1-3, with D possibly TRBD1 on 5 matching bases. V was cut by 7 bases and J by 2 bases, with 9 bases left in between. Germline loops: CDR1 GTSNPN, CDR2 SVGIG (reference sequence). The CDR3 contains 12 residues. In nucleotides, the CDR3 is TGTGCCTTGCCAGGGACTGGAAACACCATATATTTT. It codes for CALPGTGNTIYF.

This clonotype was recorded at least ten times. The J gene is TRBJ2-1, the V gene TRBV27; TRBD1 matches 8 bases. The CDR3 sequence is 15 residues long. Trimming took 7 bases from V and 6 from J; bases not matched to a gene: 11. CDR1 MNHEY and CDR2 SMNVEV come from the germline V gene (reference sequence). CDR3 sequence reads: CASTQWSRGPNEQFF. In DNA form, the CDR3 reads TGTGCCAGCACTCAATGGTCCAGGGGGCCCAATGAGCAGTTCTTC.

About this clonotype itself: One junction end disagrees with the germline gene, perhaps due to a read error. This chain joins TRBV6-8 and TRBJ2-7, with 8 positions matching TRBD2. The CDR3 runs 13 residues. CDR1 MNHGY and CDR2 SAAAGT come from the germline V gene. The CDR3 region is CSSAGVTSGEQYF. The CDR3 coding sequence is TGTTCCAGTGCTGGGGTTACTAGCGGTGAGCAGTACTTC.

This clonotype was detected many times. This sequence joins TRBV27 and TRBJ2-3; D is perhaps TRBD1 or TRBD2 (5 bases each). Germline V gene sequence: CDR1 MNHEY, CDR2 SMNVEV (reference sequence). The CDR3 is 16 amino acids. Trimming left V 3 bases short and J 0 bases short, with 13 bases between. The CDR3 protein is CASSFQRGYSTDTQYF. Here the CDR3 DNA reads TGTGCCAGCAGTTTCCAGAGGGGTTATAGCACAGATACGCAGTATTTT.

To note about this clonotype: This may stem from a read error, because a much larger clone lies one nucleotide away. The chain uses TRBV10-3 and TRBJ1-2, with unresolved D. Germline V gene lookup returns CDR1 ENHRY and CDR2 SYGVKD. CDR3 length equals 12 residues. The CDR3 DNA follows: TGTACCATCAGTGAGAAAGGCTATGGCTACACCTTC. As protein: CTISEKGYGYTF.

This clonotype was observed at least ten times. This sequence joins TRBV20-1 and TRBJ2-7; the D gene could be TRBD1 or TRBD2 (5 bases each). The CDR3 runs to 12 residues. From germline, CDR1 is DFQATT and CDR2 SNEGSKA (reference sequence). V was shortened by 4 bases and J by 6 bases, with 13 bases between the two germline ends. As DNA, the CDR3 is TGCAGTGCTACGCTCCCGGGGCGCGAGCAGTACTTC. Translated, it gives CSATLPGREQYF.

The rearrangement links TRBV12-5 to TRBJ2-3, with 10 bases lining up with TRBD1. This CDR3 has 15 residues. The V gene's germline CDR1 is LGHNT and CDR2 FRNRAP. After removal of 6 bases from V and 1 base from J, the junction contained 4 bases not matched to a gene. CDR3 protein: CASGSGTGGTDTQYF. The CDR3 coding sequence is TGTGCTAGTGGCTCCGGGACAGGGGGCACAGATACGCAGTATTTT.

With respect to this clonotype: A much larger clone differs from this one at a single base, so this may be a read error. The CDR3 DNA is TGTGCCAGAAGTTACTCGGCAGGGGATTACACCGGGGAGCTGTTTTTT. Protein sequence: CARSYSAGDYTGELFF. V usage is TRBV6-6 and J usage is TRBJ2-2; perhaps TRBD1 as D (6 bases). The germline V gene has CDR1 MNHNY and CDR2 SVGAGI (reference sequence). The CDR3 totals 16 residues.

J is TRBJ2-3 and V is TRBV4-3; TRBD2 might be the D (6 bases). Germline V gives CDR1 LGHNA, CDR2 YSLEER. The CDR3 totals 16 residues. V was cut by 0 bases and J by 0 bases, with 10 bases left in between. The CDR3, as DNA: TGCGCCAGCAGCCAAGATCTCGGGGGTAGCACAGATACGCAGTATTTT. It is translated as CASSQDLGGSTDTQYF.

The sample holds many counts of this clonotype. V is TRBV29-1 and J is TRBJ2-1, with 8 bases matching TRBD1. The CDR3 loop spans 11 amino acids. With 1 base clipped from V and 13 bases from J, the junction kept 3 bases outside the gene matches. Germline CDR1 and CDR2: SQVTM and ANQGSEA. CDR3 nucleotide sequence: TGCAGCGTTGAAGCCGACAGGGGACAGTTCTTC. It specifies CSVEADRGQFF.

This clonotype has at least ten counts. This chain links TRBV10-3 with TRBJ1-2; D is undetermined. Germline V gives CDR1 ENHRY, CDR2 SYGVKD. The CDR3 totals 13 residues. V was cut by 10 bases and J by 1 base, with 13 bases left in between. In nucleotides, the CDR3 is TGTGCCACCCTAAGGTACCTTAACTATGGCTACACCTTC. Translated: CATLRYLNYGYTF.

This clonotype was detected ten times or more. This may come from a read error, since a much larger clone is one base off. The chain employs TRBV6-1 and TRBJ2-3, with TRBD2 matching 8 bases. The germline V gene has CDR1 MNHNS and CDR2 SASEGT. This CDR3 contains 15 residues. The ends lost 7 bases at V and 6 bases at J; junction bases unmatched: 12. DNA of the CDR3: TGTGCCAGCATCAGGAGACTAGCGAGAGTTGATACGCAGTATTTT. This sequence encodes CASIRRLARVDTQYF.

This clonotype was seen a few times. J is TRBJ1-2 and V is TRBV2; D unresolved. Germline CDR1 is SNHLY and CDR2 is FYNNEI. Deletions cut 8 bases from V and 2 bases from J, with 18 bases between. The CDR3 extends over 15 amino acids. CDR3 loop: CASHTKRGQNYGYTF. CDR3 DNA sequence: TGTGCCAGCCATACCAAAAGAGGGCAGAACTATGGCTACACCTTC.